This section outlines one T cell receptor beta chain sequence together with its context. It has no known antigen specificity. No quality values exist for individual bases; no much larger clone is one base distant. These data belong to a study of T cell responses to AZD1222 COVID-19 vaccine (dated by TCRdb to about 2021). With respect to the entire study: Because spike-specific TCR depth and breadth did not differ between the two schedules, AZD1222 recipients who got a second dose at roughly 4 weeks were pooled with those who got a second dose at roughly 12 weeks. TCR sequencing covered over 230 trial participants: 200 to 210 given two doses of AZD1222 and about 26 given two doses of MenACWY control vaccine. Trial participants were enrolled by age into 18-55, 56-69 and 70-plus year subgroups, with approximately 160, 26 and 62 TCR-sequenced participants respectively.

What the work shows at the level of the full study, not this receptor alone: Reportedly, almost half of the unique spike-specific TCRs recognized epitopes lying outside the regions that are mutated in the B.1.351 and B.1.1.7 variants. In the small 56-69-year group, the increase in depth fell short of significance, most likely because of low power. After two AZD1222 doses, both the breadth and the depth of spike-specific TCRs were significantly higher than at day 0 and than in MenACWY recipients. The whole spike protein was spanned by vaccine-associated CD4 TCRs, and dominant responses were seen in regions 160-218 and 743-854. Conclusions about previously exposed vaccinees were limited because only 6 or 7 AZD1222 recipients were SARS-CoV-2 seropositive at baseline. Because no samples from the day 14 peak response were available, repertoires could be characterized only after the peak T cell response. Participants were mostly white British and included more females than males, and it was suggested by the authors that clonal diversity may have been underestimated.

The CDR3 regions of human TCRbeta chains were subjected to immunosequencing. As for how the authors treated the data: Repertoire TCRs were matched against a reference library of SARS-CoV-2-specific TCRs generated with the MIRA antigen-specificity platform. Breadth meant the fraction of unique TCRs that were SARS-CoV-2-associated, whereas depth meant the fraction of total T cells that were SARS-CoV-2-associated. Using the MIRA data, every spike-specific TCR was mapped to the spike region that the TCR reacted to and assigned to either a CD4 or a CD8 class. Log10-transformed breadth and depth values were compared by one-way ANOVA with Sidak's multiple comparisons tests. The source is immuneACCESS, and TCRdb retained only in-frame sequences with V and J called. Part of the clones is not carried over; for the studies checked, unresolved V genes explain less than half of this, and the remainder is unexplained. V and J calls and clone size are given by that table; D and trimming were obtained from the DNA. In all, the sample holds 150,000 to 180,000 clones, and roughly 90% of those were seen once. The ten largest clones represent 18% of the sample.

The CDR3 spans 13 residues, from the cysteine through the phenylalanine. Left in the record is the CDR3 DNA by itself, 39 bases read in frame from the first base. Taken from the germline V gene (reference sequence), the CDR1 and CDR2 loops are LGHDT and YNNKEL. V gives up 10 bases and J gives up 6 bases, and the segment between their germline ends measures 18 bases. Explained via the paper, the time point label denotes: baseline before first vaccination. Vaccinee samples came from UK trials COV001 and COV002, including a single-blind randomized controlled phase 2/3 trial of AZD1222 (ChAdOx1 nCoV-19) in healthy adults. Trial participant PBMC samples were collected at day 0 and day 28 after the second dose for TCRbeta chain sequencing.

This material consisted of peripheral blood, taken on day 0 of AZD1222 vaccination. The TCR sequence derives from an adult in good health. The rearranged segments are TRBV3-1 (or the pseudogene TRBV3-2) and TRBJ1-2, with no D gene named confidently. The CDR3 reads CATLGQLRDGYTF. The DNA sequence is TGTGCCACCCTTGGGCAACTAAGGGATGGCTACACCTTC.